Here is one T cell receptor beta chain with its context. Sequencing was performed with immunoSEQ multiplex PCR; in TCRdb, only in-frame clones are kept and a portion is missing. The sample lists about 73,000 clones, roughly nine tenths occurring once. This sample is drawn from a study of technical replicates of blood from a few donors. The source of this sequence is a human donor in good health. Some clones in this sample may be carry-over from other donors' samples. What was sequenced was PBMCs.

The CDR3 loop is CASSGPRATNEKLFF. The CDR3, as DNA: TGTGCCAGCAGCGGTCCCAGGGCTACTAATGAAAAACTGTTTTTT. The chain has TRBV5-8 and TRBJ1-4; possible D gene TRBD1, 5 bases. The CDR3 runs 15 residues. The germline gives CDR1 SGHTS, CDR2 YDEGEE. V was pared by 4 bases and J by 2 bases, with 12 bases between.